This T cell receptor beta chain is drawn from a study of T cells in localized non-small cell lung cancer. The data were produced by immunoSEQ multiplex PCR, yet TCRdb's version contains in-frame clones alone and is incomplete. The sample records about 92,000 clones, roughly 90% being singletons. As regards this clone: The antigen remains unidentified.

From germline, CDR1 is MNHNS and CDR2 SASEGT. The germline V and J ends were trimmed by 6 bases and 1 base, with 13 bases remaining between them. The CDR3 extends over 15 amino acids. Study findings and constraints: For the top 100 tumor clones, a median about 57 also appeared in adjacent lung. Among the tissues sampled, uninvolved adjacent lung had the highest T cell clonality, above tumor.

This clonotype was obtained from a woman aged 40-69 years with stage II squamous cell lung carcinoma. The gene calls are TRBV6-1 and TRBJ1-5; D unclear. The source material was PBMCs, sampled before any cancer treatment. CDR3 protein: CASRVRAASNQPQHF. CDR3 coding DNA: TGTGCCAGCAGGGTACGGGCGGCGAGCAATCAGCCCCAGCATTTT.